A selection of T cell receptor beta chains follows, all from one sample in a study of T cells after yellow fever vaccination. TCRdb reprocessed the 5' RACE reads via MiXCR and lists one record per CDR3 protein. The sample contains approximately 300,000 distinct CDR3 sequences, 10% to 15% of which appear only once. This specimen was CD4+ T cells sorted from PBMCs, taken 45 days after the yellow fever booster vaccination. These receptors originate from a man aged 25 to 40 who received the YFV17D yellow fever vaccine. The conserved cysteine and the conserved F or W are not part of the CDR3 here. The order of the fields is V gene, J gene, CDR3 protein.

>TRBV19|TRBJ2-1
ASSYAGYNEQF
>TRBV20-1|TRBJ2-3
SATQGADTQY
>TRBV18|TRBJ2-3
ASSPAGIEQY
>TRBV20-1|TRBJ2-2
SARDRGSAGANTGELF
>TRBV10-2|TRBJ2-5
ASIPPGEETQY
>TRBV5-6|TRBJ1-1
ASSSGQGSTEAF
>TRBV14|TRBJ2-7
ASSLSPGGEQY
>TRBV24-1|TRBJ2-7
ATSDPTPYEQY
>TRBV6-1|TRBJ2-3
ASSEARGVRDTQY
>TRBV7-9|TRBJ2-5
ASRRAGAQY
>TRBV7-9|TRBJ2-3
ASSAVVGASTDTQY
>TRBV5-1|TRBJ2-7
ASSLHFQGSYEQY
>TRBV28|TRBJ1-2
ASSLKGQGSGYT
>TRBV12-3/TRBV12-4|TRBJ1-2
ASSPGQVITGYT
>TRBV20-1|TRBJ2-5
SARNYLAVQETQY
>TRBV30|TRBJ2-7
AWNLQGAHEQY
>TRBV20-1|TRBJ1-4
SARGEKNEKLF
>TRBV20-1|TRBJ2-7
SASLPTGKITYEQY
>TRBV20-1|TRBJ2-1
SAREASLRDEQF
>TRBV18|TRBJ2-1
ASSPPGTSIPSYNEQF
>TRBV29-1|TRBJ1-3
SVARGKGGNTIY
>TRBV6-5|TRBJ2-1
ASSYSTGRGEQF
>TRBV12-3/TRBV12-4|TRBJ2-7
ASSLLVMAHEQY
>TRBV9|TRBJ2-1
ASSVAPGSGEQF
>TRBV20-1|TRBJ1-6
SAPWDRDSPLH
>TRBV5-1|TRBJ2-5
ASSLSSGNQETQY
>TRBV5-6|TRBJ2-7
ASSVSGQLIYEQY
>TRBV20-1|TRBJ2-7
SAFGQGGHEQY
>TRBV15|TRBJ2-3
ATSREGVTTDTQY
>TRBV6-5|TRBJ1-4
ASSYGGAGTVNEKLF
>TRBV3-1|TRBJ2-2
ASSQGTGYTGELF